The source of this T cell receptor (beta chain) is a study of blood T cell repertoires in COVID-19. Study-wide background: Sites in the United States, Italy and Spain provided acute and convalescent COVID-19 samples.

The germline CDR1 and CDR2 sequences are MNHEY and SVGAGI. V dropped 6 bases and J dropped 2; count of bases not matched to a gene: 5. This CDR3 contains 14 residues. Method: immunoSEQ multiplex PCR; TCRdb's copy keeps in-frame clones and lacks some. The table shows under 500,000 clones, with nearly 90% occurring only once. The cohort comprised adults aged about 18 to 100 years residing in about two dozen US areas. Participants had their cohort set by participant-reported clinical history. The sequence was obtained from a woman aged 18-35 years with acute COVID-19. The chain joins TRBV6-5 to TRBJ2-7, with 9 nucleotides matching TRBD1. Sequencing input: PBMCs or T cells enriched from blood (not recorded which). CDR3 amino acids: CASRRGQGTYEQYF. CDR3 coding DNA: TGTGCCAGCAGACGGGGACAGGGCACCTACGAGCAGTACTTC.